This T cell receptor beta chain is from a study of blood T cells in healthy people across ages. Primers used in a second PCR of roughly 6 to 11 cycles were a sample-barcoded 5' primer and a J-beta primer mix. Tagging of each cDNA molecule was performed by a template-switch adaptor with 12 random nucleotides. Every sample gave at least 2.5 million paired-end reads containing CDR3. A single record per CDR3 protein comes from TCRdb applying MiXCR to the 5' RACE reads. The profile shows some 1.8 million distinct CDR3 sequences, about two fifths of them singletons. This CDR3 contains 15 residues. The V and J ends lost 0 bases and 8 bases respectively, with 13 bases between them. Germline V gene lookup returns CDR1 LGHNA and CDR2 YSLEER. This clonotype was found a few times. Russia was home to the donors, healthy Caucasian individuals aged roughly 6 to 95. Researchers collected about 9.1 milliliters of peripheral blood from every single donor.

This chain uses TRBV4-3 with TRBJ1-4, with a tentative D call TRBD1 (5 bases). The receptor was derived from a human donor in good health. Sequenced: blood. CDR3 coding DNA: TGCGCCAGCAGCCAAGATTGGGGCATTGGAGAAAAACTGTTTTTT. Translated: CASSQDWGIGEKLFF.